This T cell receptor beta chain was observed in a study of beta chain features in type 1 diabetes. Study conclusions and caveats: Fewer junction insertions and more nucleotide deletions appeared in type 1 diabetes patients.

This clone was observed a handful of times. Its target is unknown. Reverse transcribing all isolated RNA meant expressed TCRB transcripts were sequenced. The method was immunoSEQ multiplex PCR; TCRdb's version includes in-frame clones alone and lacks a portion of them. This table has about 360,000 clones, roughly 12% appearing once. Via CD45RO/CCR7/CD25/CD127/CD95/CD27, cells of the CD4+ naive, central memory, regulatory and stem cell-like memory subsets were sorted. This CDR3 is built from 16 residues. V was clipped by 5 bases and J by 3 bases; unmatched bases: 7. CDR1 is SGHTA, CDR2 FQGNSA, per germline.

The clonotype originates from a man between 18 and 35 years old in good health. Sequencing input: naive CD4+ T cells from blood. The chain joins TRBV7-2 to TRBJ2-3, with TRBD2 matching 11 bases. For the CDR3, the DNA is TGTGCCAGCAGCACCGGGACTAGCGGCTTGACAGATACGCAGTATTTT. This codes for CASSTGTSGLTDTQYF.